This TCR beta chain was obtained from a study of T cell repertoires in cytomegalovirus infection. As for the study in general: Based on public TCR beta signatures, there were indications of CMV infection and of a matching HLA type. Whole-study results and caveats: Public TCR beta family frequency separated CMV-and-HLA carriers, including in an independent cohort. HLA-C-restricted CMV-specific TCR beta clonotypes prevailed in the ex vivo response.

Worth noting for this clonotype: Antigen: not known.

The CDR3 loop spans 16 amino acids. In germline, CDR1 is LNHNV, CDR2 YYDKDF (reference sequence). Trimming at V came to 0 bases and at J to 1 base, leaving 3 bases not matched to a gene. TCRdb called the reads again in MiXCR, with one record for every CDR3 protein. The top ten hold about 8.7% of the sample, which has 200,000 to 300,000 distinct CDR3 sequences, roughly an eighth seen once. The sequencing sample was made of PBMCs. The chain uses TRBV15 and TRBJ2-7; 10 positions match TRBD2. This clonotype was obtained from a human donor in good health (CMV status not recorded). Some clones in this sample may be carry-over from other donors' samples. The CDR3 region is CATSRDWTSGSYEQYF. DNA of the CDR3: TGTGCCACCAGCAGAGATTGGACTAGCGGTTCCTACGAGCAGTACTTC.